Below are 9 T cell receptor beta chains sequenced from a single sample in a study of blood T cell repertoires in COVID-19 (dated by TCRdb to the early 2020s). The protocol used for the library was the immunoSEQ multiplex PCR assay. As stored in TCRdb, this immuneACCESS dataset retains in-frame rearrangements with V and J assigned. A fraction of the clones does not appear; measured against another copy, unresolved V genes explain less than half of the discrepancy, and the remainder lacks a known reason. This sample gives around 270,000 clones in total; about 88% of them show up just once. The ten most abundant clones make up about 4.1% of the sample. Sample: peripheral blood. Receptor source: a man in his 60s who had recovered from COVID-19.

The chain recombines TRBV23-1 with TRBJ2-7; 8 bases are a match to TRBD1. TRBV23-1 is known as an ORF, though its function is uncertain. The ends lost 0 bases at V and 3 bases at J; junction bases unmatched: 10. The length of the CDR3 is 17 residues. In DNA, the CDR3 is TGCGCCAGCAGTCAATCCCGGCAGGGGGCGCGGAACTACGAGCAGTACTTC. Translating gives CASSQSRQGARNYEQYF.

The sample holds one count of this clone. The gene calls are TRBV10-1 and TRBJ2-1; 11 bases fit TRBD2. The trim removed 5 bases at V and 5 bases at J, leaving 11 bases unmatched. CDR1 is WNHNN and CDR2 is SYGVQD in the germline V gene (reference sequence). The CDR3 is 17 residues long. The CDR3 sequence is CASSPGTSGEWDNEQFF. For the CDR3, the DNA is TGCGCCAGCAGTCCCGGGACTAGCGGAGAGTGGGACAATGAGCAGTTCTTC.

Concerning this clone: The junction does not match germline at one end; this may be a read error. The CDR3 loop is CASSLDAAVPLNF. CDR3 bases: TGTGCCAGCAGCTTAGACGCGGCAGTACCTTTAAACTTC. The rearrangement joins TRBV11-1 to TRBJ2-7; no definite D call. Germline V gives CDR1 SGHAT, CDR2 FQDESV (reference sequence). This CDR3 is 13 amino acids long. Using reference TRBV11-1 and TRBJ2-7 for the parts outside the CDR3, the full variable domain is EAEVAQSPRYKITEKSQAVAFWCDPISGHATLYWYRQILGQGPELLVQFQDESVVDDSQLPKDRFSAERLKGVDSTLKIQPAELGDSAMYLCASSLDAAVPLNFGPGTRLTVT.

The chain combines TRBV19 with TRBJ1-5, with TRBD1 identical over 11 bases. The CDR3 is 14 residues long. V lost 5 bases to trimming and J lost 9 bases; unmatched junction nucleotides: 6. CDR1 LNHDA and CDR2 SQIVND come from the germline V gene (reference sequence). The CDR3 protein is CASSVGQGARPQHF. CDR3 bases: TGTGCCAGTAGTGTCGGACAGGGGGCACGGCCCCAGCATTTT.

V gene TRBV2 combines with J gene TRBJ2-5; a possible D gene is TRBD2 (6 bases). Germline assignment: CDR1 SNHLY and CDR2 FYNNEI. This CDR3 spans 13 amino acids. Trimming stripped 11 bases from V and 2 bases from J, with 15 bases between. As DNA, the CDR3 is TGTGCCCAAATGACTAGAGCTCAAGAGACCCAGTACTTC. It is translated as CAQMTRAQETQYF.

This clone showed up just once. The rearrangement uses TRBV10-3 and TRBJ1-2, with D maybe TRBD1 (6 bases). Trimming cost V 7 bases and J 2 bases, with 14 bases left between them. This CDR3 comprises 14 residues. Germline V gene data show CDR1 as ENHRY and CDR2 as SYGVKD. The CDR3 nucleotides read TGTGCCATCATGCGCCGGGACATAAACTATGGCTACACCTTC. Translation gives CAIMRRDINYGYTF.

The V and J genes are TRBV19 and TRBJ2-3, with 8 bases fitting TRBD2. The CDR3 loop spans 14 amino acids. Germline V CDR1 and CDR2: LNHDA, SQIVND (reference sequence). V was clipped by 5 bases and J by 6 bases; unmatched bases: 7. The CDR3 here is CASSPGLGYDTQYF. CDR3 in DNA: TGTGCCAGTAGTCCGGGACTAGGCTATGATACGCAGTATTTT.

This clone has just a few counts. V and J are TRBV18 and TRBJ2-7, with 8 bases lining up with TRBD2. The V gene's germline CDR1 is KGHSH and CDR2 LQKENI. The CDR3 consists of 15 residues. J gave up 0 bases and V 1 base, and 2 bases lay outside the gene matches. The CDR3 nucleotides are TGTGCCAGCTCACCACAAGCGGGGGACTCCTACGAGCAGTACTTC. Encoded protein: CASSPQAGDSYEQYF.

This clone has only one observation. The chain uses TRBV5-1 and TRBJ2-3, with D hard to call. Germline values: CDR1 SGHRS, CDR2 YFSETQ. This CDR3 region has 15 residues. Trimming took 2 bases from V and 4 from J, leaving 14 bases between them. CDR3 protein: CASSFQSFSPDTQYF. DNA of the CDR3: TGCGCCAGCAGCTTTCAGTCGTTTAGCCCAGATACGCAGTATTTT.